This TCR beta chain was profiled in a study of T cells in Graves' hyperthyroidism and ophthalmopathy (dated by TCRdb to the late 2010s). Some background on the complete study: Peripheral blood was collected at initial diagnosis, before any treatment. Thyroid tissue and blood T-cell repertoires from about 6 Graves' hyperthyroidism patients were also compared in the study. After sampling, hyperthyroidism patients received methimazole starting at 30 mg daily, and ophthalmopathy patients received high-dose intravenous methylprednisolone. For training and testing, the 100 or so patients in the discovery cohort were randomly divided in a 7:3 ratio. The paper describes TCR Vbeta CDR3 sequencing of 140 or so peripheral blood samples, made up of around 41 ophthalmopathy patients, some 76 hyperthyroidism patients and 17 progressor patients. To identify TCR V-J signatures that set the groups apart, the researchers used a discovery cohort of roughly 100 patients, made up of 43 with Graves' ophthalmopathy and 57 with stable Graves' hyperthyroidism. Whether ophthalmopathy could be predicted prospectively was tested in an independent validation cohort made up of roughly 20 hyperthyroidism patients plus 17 patients who later progressed to ophthalmopathy.

The paper's findings and limits, for the study overall: No statistical method was used to set the sample size in advance, and investigators knew the group allocation. Most expanded thyroid clonotypes (frequency above 0.001) were also found in blood, which suggests that blood repertoires may mirror thyroid immune responses. In validation, the model predicted progression to ophthalmopathy a median of about 6.8 months before onset, with about 71% sensitivity and 72.22% specificity. Ophthalmopathy was separated from stable hyperthyroidism by a 13 V-J signature model, with roughly 88% sensitivity and about 81% specificity obtained in cross-validation and 80%/75% obtained in testing.

At least ten counts were recorded for this clonotype. Its specific antigen is unknown. The sample holds no much larger clone one base away, and base qualities are not on file. TCR beta CDR3 regions were amplified from RNA transcripts. The TCR CDR3 was subjected to a first round of RT-PCR using the HTBI primer set and the Qiagen OneStep RT-PCR kit. Libraries were constructed in a second round of multiplex PCR, after which size selection and purification were performed. Paired-end sequencing of the libraries was performed with 100 bp reads on an Illumina HiSeq2000. Processing in the source paper ran as follows. SOAPnuke was used to process the raw data, with reads discarded if the reads contained adapters or uncalled bases, had a mean Phred below 15, or lacked an exact constant-primer or identifier match. High-quality paired reads were merged using COPE v1.2.5, and each unique nucleotide sequence was defined as a clonotype. Clonotypes were aligned to IMGT TRBV, TRBD and TRBJ reference segments using MiTCR v1.1. The analysis included only V-J combinations with a frequency above 0.0001, which together covered 99.2% of the repertoires. A TCS score was defined as the ratio between F50 (clonal expansion) and ExV (chaos), using BLOSUM62-based TCRdist between CDR3 peptides within each V-J. Welch's t-statistics and random forest reduced around 520 V-J features to 10 to 15, which were used in a naive Bayes classifier (R e1071). The raw public reads went through TCRdb reprocessing: fastp at Q25, MiXCR clone calling, in-frame beta chains kept. Rows are unified per CDR3 protein, each entry keeping the most common DNA and genes. The V and J calls come from TCRdb's annotation, not from the publication. The sample profile shows hundreds of thousands of distinct CDR3 sequences; roughly 14% of them were found once. The ten largest clones add up to over 10% of the sample.

Ophthalmopathy patients had moderately to severely active disease, with a Clinical Activity Score of 3 or more, a NOSPECS grade of 4 or more, and a disease duration of less than 3 months. Any patient with an uncontrolled infection, another autoimmune disease, pregnancy or lactation was excluded. Clinical symptoms, serum thyroxine and TRAb, thyroid ultrasound, and orbital computed tomography formed the basis for the diagnoses. PBMCs were isolated from 7.5 to 10 ml of fresh peripheral blood by Ficoll-Paque density gradient centrifugation. Trizol reagent was used to extract total RNA, and RNA quality was then checked on an Agilent 2100 Bioanalyzer. Counted from cysteine to phenylalanine, this CDR3 has 15 amino acids. CDR3 DNA is the only sequence kept; it has 45 bases, read in frame from the first base. CDR1 and CDR2 (DFQATT, SNEGSKA) derive from the germline V gene (reference sequence). V and J are trimmed by 2 bases and 9 bases, and the gene matches miss 9 bases of the junction.

The rearrangement joined TRBV20-1 to TRBJ2-7, with TRBD2 matching 14 junction bases. The clonotype was recovered from a man between 18 and 35 years old with Graves' ophthalmopathy. The sequencing sample was made of blood. Here the CDR3 is given as CSARPGTSGGLGQYF. The nucleotide sequence is TGCAGTGCTAGACCTGGGACTAGCGGGGGCCTCGGGCAGTACTTC.